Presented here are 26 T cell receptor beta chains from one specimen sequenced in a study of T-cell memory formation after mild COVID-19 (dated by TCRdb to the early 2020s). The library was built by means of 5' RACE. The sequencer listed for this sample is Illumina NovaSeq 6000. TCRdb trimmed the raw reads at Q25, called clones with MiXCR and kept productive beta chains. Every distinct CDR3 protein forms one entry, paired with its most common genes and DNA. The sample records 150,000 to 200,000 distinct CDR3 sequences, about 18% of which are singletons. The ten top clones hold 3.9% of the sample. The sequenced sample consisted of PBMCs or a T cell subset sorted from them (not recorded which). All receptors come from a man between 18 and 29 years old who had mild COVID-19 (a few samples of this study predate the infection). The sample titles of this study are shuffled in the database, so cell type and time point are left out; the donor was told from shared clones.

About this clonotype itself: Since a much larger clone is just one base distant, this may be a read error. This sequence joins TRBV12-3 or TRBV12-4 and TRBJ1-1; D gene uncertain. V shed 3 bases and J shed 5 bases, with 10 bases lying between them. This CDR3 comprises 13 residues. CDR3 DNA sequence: TGTGCCAGCAGTTTGCCCTCGGGGACTGAAGCTTTCTTT. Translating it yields CASSLPSGTEAFF.

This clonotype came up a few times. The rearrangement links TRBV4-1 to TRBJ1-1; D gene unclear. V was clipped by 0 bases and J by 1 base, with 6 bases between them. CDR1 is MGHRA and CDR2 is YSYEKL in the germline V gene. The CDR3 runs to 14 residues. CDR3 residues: CASSQDRTNTEAFF. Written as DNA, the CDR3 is TGCGCCAGCAGCCAAGACAGAACGAACACTGAAGCTTTCTTT.

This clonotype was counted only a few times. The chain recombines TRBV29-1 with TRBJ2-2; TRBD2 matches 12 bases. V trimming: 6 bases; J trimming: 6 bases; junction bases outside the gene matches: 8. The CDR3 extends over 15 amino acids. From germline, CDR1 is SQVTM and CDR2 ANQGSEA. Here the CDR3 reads CSVTLAGGWSGELFF. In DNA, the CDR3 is TGCAGCGTGACACTAGCGGGGGGATGGTCCGGGGAGCTGTTTTTT.

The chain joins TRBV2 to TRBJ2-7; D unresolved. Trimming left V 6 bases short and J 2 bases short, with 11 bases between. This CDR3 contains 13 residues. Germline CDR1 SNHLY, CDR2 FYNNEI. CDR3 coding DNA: TGTGCCAGCAGGCGGACCTTAACCTACGAGCAGTACTTC. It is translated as CASRRTLTYEQYF.

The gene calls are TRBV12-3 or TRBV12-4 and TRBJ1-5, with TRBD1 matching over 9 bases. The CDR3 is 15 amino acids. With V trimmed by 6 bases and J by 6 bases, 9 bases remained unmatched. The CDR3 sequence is CASRKRTGVGQPQHF. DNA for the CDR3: TGTGCCAGCAGGAAAAGGACAGGGGTTGGTCAGCCCCAGCATTTT.

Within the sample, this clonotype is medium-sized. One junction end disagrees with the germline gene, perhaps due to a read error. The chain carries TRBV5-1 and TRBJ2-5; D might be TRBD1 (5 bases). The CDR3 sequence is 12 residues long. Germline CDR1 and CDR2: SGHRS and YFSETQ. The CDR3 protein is CASSHTLDTIVF. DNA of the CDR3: TGCGCCAGCAGCCACACACTGGACACGATTGTCTTC.

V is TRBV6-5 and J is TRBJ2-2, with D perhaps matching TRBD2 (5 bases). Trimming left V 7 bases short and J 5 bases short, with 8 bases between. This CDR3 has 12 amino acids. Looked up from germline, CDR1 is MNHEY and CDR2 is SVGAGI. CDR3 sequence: CASNRGTGELFF. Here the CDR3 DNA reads TGTGCCAGCAACCGAGGGACCGGGGAGCTGTTTTTT.

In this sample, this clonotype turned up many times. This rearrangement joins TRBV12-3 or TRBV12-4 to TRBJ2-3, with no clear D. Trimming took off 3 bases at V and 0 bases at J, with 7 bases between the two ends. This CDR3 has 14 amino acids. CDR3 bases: TGTGCCAGCAGTTTTTCGGTCAGCACAGATACGCAGTATTTT. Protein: CASSFSVSTDTQYF.

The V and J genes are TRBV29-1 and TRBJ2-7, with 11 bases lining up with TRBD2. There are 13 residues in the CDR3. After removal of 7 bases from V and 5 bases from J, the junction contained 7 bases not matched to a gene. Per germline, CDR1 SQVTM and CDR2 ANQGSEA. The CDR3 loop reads CSGISGGADEQYF. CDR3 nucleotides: TGCAGCGGGATTAGCGGGGGGGCTGACGAGCAGTACTTC.

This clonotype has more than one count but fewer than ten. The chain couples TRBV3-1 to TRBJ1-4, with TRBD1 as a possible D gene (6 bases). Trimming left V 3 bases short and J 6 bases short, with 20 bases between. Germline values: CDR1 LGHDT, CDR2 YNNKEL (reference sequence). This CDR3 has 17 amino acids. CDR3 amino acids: CASSHRNGGGDDEKLFF. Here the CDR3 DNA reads TGTGCCAGCAGCCATCGCAACGGAGGGGGGGATGATGAAAAACTGTTTTTT.

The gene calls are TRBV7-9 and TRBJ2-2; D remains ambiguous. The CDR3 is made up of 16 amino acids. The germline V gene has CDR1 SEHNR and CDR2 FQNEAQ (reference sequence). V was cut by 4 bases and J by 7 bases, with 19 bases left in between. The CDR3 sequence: CASSSSGQSRHGELFF. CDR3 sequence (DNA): TGTGCCAGCAGCTCCTCGGGTCAGTCTCGACACGGGGAGCTGTTTTTT.

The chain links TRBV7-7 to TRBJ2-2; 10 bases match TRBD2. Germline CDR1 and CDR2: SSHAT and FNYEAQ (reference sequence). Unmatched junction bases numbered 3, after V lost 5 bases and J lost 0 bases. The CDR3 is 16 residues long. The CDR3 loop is CASSPTSGANTGELFF. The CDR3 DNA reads TGTGCCAGCAGCCCAACTAGCGGGGCGAACACCGGGGAGCTGTTTTTT. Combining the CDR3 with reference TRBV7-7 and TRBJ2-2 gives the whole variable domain GAGVSQSPRYKVTKRGQDVTLRCDPISSHATLYWYQQALGQGPEFLTYFNYEAQPDKSGLPSDRFSAERPEGSISTLTIQRTEQRDSAMYRCASSPTSGANTGELFFGEGSRLTVL.

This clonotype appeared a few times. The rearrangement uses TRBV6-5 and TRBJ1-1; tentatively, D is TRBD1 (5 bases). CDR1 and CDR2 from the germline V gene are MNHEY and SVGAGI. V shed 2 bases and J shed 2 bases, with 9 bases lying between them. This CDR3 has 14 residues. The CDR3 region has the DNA TGTGCCAGCAGTTACGGGGGACTTAACACTGAAGCTTTCTTT. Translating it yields CASSYGGLNTEAFF.

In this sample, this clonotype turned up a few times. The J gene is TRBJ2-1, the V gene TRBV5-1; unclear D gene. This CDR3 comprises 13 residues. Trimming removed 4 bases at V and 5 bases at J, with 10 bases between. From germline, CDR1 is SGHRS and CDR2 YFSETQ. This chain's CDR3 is CASSVERDNEQFF. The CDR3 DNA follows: TGCGCCAGCAGCGTGGAACGGGACAATGAGCAGTTCTTC.

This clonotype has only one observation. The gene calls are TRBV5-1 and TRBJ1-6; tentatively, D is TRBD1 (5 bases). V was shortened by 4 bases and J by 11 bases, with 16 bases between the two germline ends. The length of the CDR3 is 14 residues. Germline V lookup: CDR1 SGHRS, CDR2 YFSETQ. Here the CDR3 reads CASSALLQETPLHF. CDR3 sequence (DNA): TGCGCCAGCAGCGCGCTCCTACAGGAAACACCCCTCCACTTT.

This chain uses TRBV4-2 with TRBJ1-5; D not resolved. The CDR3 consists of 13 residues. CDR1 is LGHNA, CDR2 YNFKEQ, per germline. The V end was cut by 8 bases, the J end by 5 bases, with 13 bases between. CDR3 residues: CASAGQWDQPQHF. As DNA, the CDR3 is TGTGCCAGCGCGGGCCAGTGGGATCAGCCCCAGCATTTT.

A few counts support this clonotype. The CDR3 spells CASSLALTGELFF. CDR3 DNA sequence: TGCGCCAGCAGCTTGGCCCTCACCGGGGAGCTGTTTTTT. The gene calls are TRBV5-1 and TRBJ2-2; D unclear. CDR1 and CDR2 from the germline V gene are SGHRS and YFSETQ. The CDR3 covers 13 residues. V gave up 0 bases and J gave up 4 bases, with 4 bases separating them. Combining the CDR3 with reference TRBV5-1 and TRBJ2-2 gives the whole variable domain KAGVTQTPRYLIKTRGQQVTLSCSPISGHRSVSWYQQTPGQGLQFLFEYFSETQRNKGNFPGRFSGRQFSNSRSEMNVSTLELGDSALYLCASSLALTGELFFGEGSRLTVL.

CDR3 region: CASLWEGLGTDTQYF. For the CDR3, the DNA is TGTGCCAGCTTATGGGAGGGCCTTGGCACAGATACGCAGTATTTT. The V call is TRBV7-2, the J call TRBJ2-3; 7 nucleotides align to TRBD2. With V trimmed by 8 bases and J by 1 base, 9 bases remained unmatched. There are 15 residues in the CDR3. The V gene's germline CDR1 is SGHTA and CDR2 FQGNSA.

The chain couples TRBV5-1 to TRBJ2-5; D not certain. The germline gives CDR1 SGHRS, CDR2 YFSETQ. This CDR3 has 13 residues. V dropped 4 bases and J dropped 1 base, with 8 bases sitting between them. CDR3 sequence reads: CASSLNTQETQYF. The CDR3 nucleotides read TGCGCCAGCAGCCTGAACACCCAAGAGACCCAGTACTTC. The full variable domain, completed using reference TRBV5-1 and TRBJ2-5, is KAGVTQTPRYLIKTRGQQVTLSCSPISGHRSVSWYQQTPGQGLQFLFEYFSETQRNKGNFPGRFSGRQFSNSRSEMNVSTLELGDSALYLCASSLNTQETQYFGPGTRLLVL.

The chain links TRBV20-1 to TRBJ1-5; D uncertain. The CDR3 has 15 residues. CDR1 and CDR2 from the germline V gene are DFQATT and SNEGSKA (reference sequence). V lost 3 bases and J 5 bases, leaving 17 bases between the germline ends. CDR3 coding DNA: TGCAGTGCTAGTGAGCTGTCCTGGGTCTATCAGCCCCAGCATTTT. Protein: CSASELSWVYQPQHF.

The DNA of the CDR3 is TGTGCCAGCAGCCGTATGGGTGAGACCCAGTACTTC. Encoded protein: CASSRMGETQYF. This sequence joins TRBV7-8 and TRBJ2-5; D gene unclear. This CDR3 has 12 amino acids. The V end was cut by 5 bases, the J end by 5 bases, with 9 bases between. CDR1 is SGHVS, CDR2 FQNEAQ, per germline.

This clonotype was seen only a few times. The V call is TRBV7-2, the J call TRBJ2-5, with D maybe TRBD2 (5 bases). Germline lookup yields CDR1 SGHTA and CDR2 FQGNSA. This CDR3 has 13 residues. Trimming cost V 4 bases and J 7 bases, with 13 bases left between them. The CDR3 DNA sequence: TGTGCCAGCAGCTCCGGGAAAGCGAGGACCCAGTACTTC. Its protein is CASSSGKARTQYF.

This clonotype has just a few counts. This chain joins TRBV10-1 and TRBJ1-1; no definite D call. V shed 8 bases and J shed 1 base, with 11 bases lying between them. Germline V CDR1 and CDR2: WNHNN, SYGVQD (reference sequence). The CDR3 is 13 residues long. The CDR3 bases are TGCGCCAGCCCTGCGCGGCAGAACACTGAAGCTTTCTTT. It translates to CASPARQNTEAFF.

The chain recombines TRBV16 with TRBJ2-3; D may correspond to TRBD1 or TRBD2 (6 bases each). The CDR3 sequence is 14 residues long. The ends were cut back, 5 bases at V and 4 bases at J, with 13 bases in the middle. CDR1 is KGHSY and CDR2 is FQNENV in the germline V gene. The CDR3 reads CASSDRRGPDTQYF. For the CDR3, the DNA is TGTGCCAGCAGCGACAGGCGGGGCCCAGATACGCAGTATTTT.

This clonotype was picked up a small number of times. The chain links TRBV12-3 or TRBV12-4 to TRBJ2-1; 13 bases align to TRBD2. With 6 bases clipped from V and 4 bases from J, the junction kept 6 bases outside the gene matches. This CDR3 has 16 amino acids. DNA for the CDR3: TGTGCCAGCAGCTCTGGGACTAGCGGGGTATACAATGAGCAGTTCTTC. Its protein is CASSSGTSGVYNEQFF.

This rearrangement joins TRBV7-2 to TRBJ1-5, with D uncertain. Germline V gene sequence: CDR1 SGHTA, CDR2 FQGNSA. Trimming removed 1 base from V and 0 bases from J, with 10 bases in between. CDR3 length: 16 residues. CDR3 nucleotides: TGTGCCAGCAGCTTAGATTTCTCGGGTAGCAATCAGCCCCAGCATTTT. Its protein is CASSLDFSGSNQPQHF.